Listed below are T cell receptor beta chains from one sample, sequenced in a study of blood T cell repertoires in COVID-19. Only in-frame clones appear in the TCRdb table, and some are missing; sequencing was by immunoSEQ multiplex PCR. The data contain roughly 230,000 clones, approximately 90% of them singletons. Sequencing was carried out using peripheral blood. Receptors originate from a man aged 65-85 years with acute or convalescent COVID-19. Each CDR3 is given with its conserved first and last residue. D genes are given only for firm matches. The size field is filled for only some rows; it gives once, few, many or a size class.

TRBD1 TRBJ2-7 TRBV5-1 once CASSIGQAYEQYF TGCGCCAGCAGCATCGGACAGGCCTACGAGCAGTACTTC
NA TRBJ2-2 TRBV3-1/TRBV3-2 NA CASSQDPGDTRTGELFF TGTGCCAGCAGCCAAGATCCCGGGGACACCCGCACCGGGGAGCTGTTTTTT
NA TRBJ2-2 TRBV6-1 once CASSEGSAGRGELFF TGTGCCAGCAGCGAAGGGTCCGCAGGGCGAGGGGAGCTGTTTTTT
TRBD2 TRBJ2-5 TRBV24-1 NA CATSARTSARQETQYF TGTGCCACCAGTGCCCGGACTAGCGCGAGGCAAGAGACCCAGTACTTC
TRBD1 TRBJ2-7 TRBV5-6 NA CASSYTGTGAYEQYF TGTGCCAGCAGTTATACCGGGACAGGAGCCTACGAGCAGTACTTC
TRBD1 TRBJ2-2 TRBV10-1 NA CASSPGQGDNGELFF TGCGCCAGCAGTCCGGGACAGGGTGATAACGGGGAGCTGTTTTTT
NA TRBJ2-2 TRBV5-6 NA CASSLWPGELFF TGTGCCAGCAGCTTGTGGCCCGGGGAGCTGTTTTTT
TRBD2 TRBJ2-2 TRBV11-2 NA CASSPTLASGSPNTGELFF TGTGCCAGCAGCCCAACTCTCGCTAGCGGGTCCCCAAACACCGGGGAGCTGTTTTTT
TRBD1 TRBJ2-1 TRBV6-2/TRBV6-3 NA CASSNPGQGSSYNEQFF TGTGCCAGCAGTAACCCGGGACAGGGGAGCTCCTACAATGAGCAGTTCTTC
TRBD2 TRBJ2-1 TRBV6-4 NA CASRELAGGPLQFF TGTGCCAGCAGAGAGCTAGCGGGAGGGCCGTTGCAGTTCTTC
TRBD2 TRBJ2-7 TRBV7-6 NA CASSLGLAREQYF TGTGCCAGCAGCTTAGGACTAGCGCGCGAGCAGTACTTC
TRBD1 TRBJ2-1 TRBV7-2 NA CASSSDGQGNNEQFF TGTGCCAGCAGCTCCGACGGACAGGGGAACAATGAGCAGTTCTTC
NA TRBJ1-4 TRBV18 NA CASSPSTGRGGEKLFF TGTGCCAGCTCACCATCGACCGGGAGGGGCGGTGAAAAACTGTTTTTT
NA TRBJ2-2 TRBV5-1 NA CASSLVADRRGELFF TGCGCCAGCAGCTTGGTAGCGGATAGGAGGGGGGAGCTGTTTTTT
NA TRBJ2-1 TRBV5-1 NA CASSSSASSYNEQFF TGCGCCAGCAGCTCGAGCGCGAGCTCCTACAATGAGCAGTTCTTC
NA TRBJ2-1 TRBV5-1 NA CASSLMTTGGNEQFF TGCGCCAGCAGCTTGATGACTACCGGAGGGAATGAGCAGTTCTTC
TRBD2 TRBJ2-7 TRBV5-1 NA CASSPLTSGRDSYEQYF TGCGCCAGCAGCCCACTAACTAGCGGGAGGGATTCCTACGAGCAGTACTTC
NA TRBJ1-2 TRBV19 NA CASSLRQANYGYTF TGTGCCAGTAGCCTAAGGCAGGCCAACTATGGCTACACCTTC
TRBD2 TRBJ2-7 TRBV6-2/TRBV6-3 once CASSPGEGGPPEQYF TGTGCCAGCAGTCCAGGCGAGGGAGGGCCCCCCGAGCAGTACTTC
NA TRBJ2-6 TRBV29-1 once CSVLSGANVLTF TGCAGCGTTCTGTCTGGGGCCAACGTCCTGACTTTC
NA TRBJ2-1 TRBV7-8 NA CASSSRQGKYNEQFF TGTGCCAGCAGCTCCAGGCAGGGGAAATACAATGAGCAGTTCTTC
TRBD2 TRBJ2-3 TRBV7-9 NA CASSLTLAGSTDTQYF TGTGCCAGCAGCTTAACTTTAGCGGGGTCCACAGATACGCAGTATTTT
NA TRBJ2-5 TRBV7-3 medium-sized CASSPDGTGGKETQYF TGTGCCAGCAGCCCAGACGGGACTGGAGGGAAAGAGACCCAGTACTTC
TRBD2 TRBJ2-3 TRBV29-1 NA CSVRGRATDTQYF TGCAGCGTTCGCGGGAGGGCCACAGATACGCAGTATTTT
NA TRBJ1-1 TRBV28 NA CASSLDSYTEAFF TGTGCCAGCAGTTTGGACAGTTACACTGAAGCTTTCTTT
TRBD2 TRBJ2-7 TRBV15 NA CATSTRTSGKGAYEQYF TGTGCCACCAGCACTCGGACTAGCGGCAAGGGGGCCTACGAGCAGTACTTC
TRBD2 TRBJ2-3 TRBV4-1 NA CASSQVLADTDTQYF TGCGCCAGCAGCCAAGTCCTAGCGGACACAGATACGCAGTATTTT
NA TRBJ2-2 TRBV11-2 NA CASSFGLRVNTGELFF TGTGCCAGCAGCTTTGGTTTGAGGGTGAACACCGGGGAGCTGTTTTTT
TRBD2 TRBJ2-3 TRBV7-9 NA CASRPSGVTDTQYF TGTGCCTCCAGACCTAGCGGGGTCACAGATACGCAGTATTTT
NA TRBJ2-6 TRBV7-9 NA CASSPSGDRSNVLTF TGTGCCAGCAGCCCTTCCGGCGACAGGTCCAACGTCCTGACTTTC
NA TRBJ2-7 TRBV19 NA CASSTPGGRYEQYF TGTGCCAGTAGTACCCCAGGAGGTCGGTACGAGCAGTACTTC
TRBD1 TRBJ2-7 TRBV5-1 NA CASSLRDRAYEQYF TGCGCCAGCAGCTTGAGGGACAGGGCCTACGAGCAGTACTTC
TRBD1 TRBJ2-3 TRBV6-4 NA CASSPTGGTDTQYF TGTGCCAGCAGTCCGACAGGGGGCACAGATACGCAGTATTTT
NA TRBJ1-2 TRBV6-5 NA CASSDRAYGYTF TGTGCCAGCAGCGACAGAGCCTATGGCTACACCTTC
TRBD1 TRBJ1-4 TRBV6-1 few CASSQGQGAYGEKLFF TGTGCCAGCAGTCAAGGACAGGGGGCGTATGGTGAAAAACTGTTTTTT
NA TRBJ2-7 TRBV12-3/TRBV12-4 NA CASSLHGYEQYF TGTGCCAGCAGTTTACACGGCTACGAGCAGTACTTC
TRBD2 TRBJ2-3 TRBV7-9 once CASSATGTSGFSTDTQYF TGTGCCAGCAGCGCAACCGGGACTAGCGGGTTTAGCACAGATACGCAGTATTTT
NA TRBJ1-5 TRBV6-6 NA CASTLTAPLSNQPQHF TGTGCCAGCACTCTGACAGCTCCTTTGAGTAATCAGCCCCAGCATTTT